This T cell receptor (beta chain) stems from a study of radiotherapy plus CTLA-4 blockade in lung cancer (dated by TCRdb to the late 2010s). Regarding the research as a whole: Among enrolled patients, roughly 17% had an objective response and 31% reached disease control. Broad study findings and their caveats: Early dynamic changes in blood T cell clones, together with increased serum interferon-beta after radiation, were reported as the strongest predictors of response. After treatment with radiotherapy and ipilimumab, TCR clones that came from tumors expanded in the peripheral blood.

In this study, focal radiation therapy paired with CTLA-4 blockade (ipilimumab) was tested in patients who had chemo-refractory metastatic non-small-cell lung cancer. V is shortened by 8 bases, J by 1 base, and the region joining them spans 18 bases. The CDR3 starts with the cysteine, ends with the phenylalanine, and has 16 residues. Only CDR3 DNA remains: 48 bases, in frame from the first base. CDR1 MDHEN and CDR2 SYDVKM were looked up in the germline V gene. For this clone: Its antigen has not been determined. Base qualities are missing; no much larger clone stands one base away.

Library prep was done by the immunoSEQ multiplex PCR assay. TCRdb provides this immuneACCESS table in a form limited to in-frame rearrangements. Some clones are lacking; in checked studies, under half of them reflect an unresolved V gene, and why the rest are absent is not known. The sample table contains about 50,000 clones; only one count was recorded for approximately 84% of them. Of the sample, about a quarter is held by the ten largest clones. The sample in question was peripheral blood, obtained from a patient treated with radiotherapy plus ipilimumab. The clonotype comes from a human donor with non-small cell lung cancer whose response to radiotherapy plus ipilimumab could not be evaluated. The V and J genes are TRBV28 and TRBJ2-1, with TRBD1 as a weak D call on 5 bases. The nucleotides read TGTGCCAGCGCTGGGTCACGTAGGGGTTCCTACAATGAGCAGTTCTTC. The resulting protein is CASAGSRRGSYNEQFF.